This T cell receptor (beta chain) was documented in a study of shared clonotypes between healthy human individuals (dated by TCRdb to the early 2020s). For the study in its entirety: Three men and a couple of women, aged 18 to 49 years, made up the cohort. For each donor, CD4 naive and CD4 memory were each given three plates, CD8 naive was given two plates, and CD8 memory was given one plate. The study deeply sequenced blood TCR repertoires of 5 or 6 healthy adults to estimate repertoire size and the extent of clonotype sharing between individuals. Libraries were prepared and TCR repertoires were sequenced by different laboratories using diverse techniques, in order to increase sequencing depth and limit assay-specific biases. Per donor, leukapheresis produced somewhere between about 0.94 and 9 billion PBMCs. General study outcomes and caveats: Even with the large sequencing depth, rarefaction of the sorted-subset datasets indicated that sequencing was incomplete. Naive subsets generally had larger estimated clonotype richness than memory subsets did. Because the study included a small number of donors, the genetic and exposure-history diversity represented was limited. Higher generation probabilities were observed for clonotypes shared by all four sorted-subset donors than for non-shared clonotypes. Sharing across a handful of donors was observed for approximately 4.6% of naive CD4, 3% to 3.5% of naive CD8, over 2% of memory CD4, and around 0.42% of memory CD8 clonotypes. Sampling was restricted to blood, and TCR repertoires in tissues likely differ from the TCR repertoires found in blood. Based on pairwise subsampling, the degree of clonotype sharing among donors was expected to be affected by sequencing depth.

The donors were healthy, HIV-negative adults with no recently reported acute infections or vaccinations. Every donor was a Caucasian adult residing in Nashville, Tennessee, USA. CD4+ T cells were enriched by magnetic negative selection, after which naive cells were positively selected on CD45RA and the negative fraction was taken as the memory subset. After blood collection by leukapheresis, PBMCs were isolated using Ficoll-Histopaque density gradient centrifugation and then cryopreserved in the vapor phase of liquid nitrogen. Analytical flow cytometry was used to check the purity and quantity of every magnetically sorted T cell population. Genomic DNA was isolated from each sorted fraction and quantified by UV absorbance on a Nanodrop 2000c. This clone was recorded once. The target of this receptor is not known. Base qualities were left out, and no much larger clone turns up one base away. CDR1 WSHSY and CDR2 SAAADI were looked up in the germline V gene. From its cysteine to its phenylalanine, the CDR3 spans 15 amino acids. This entry keeps only the CDR3 DNA: 45 bases, framed from base 1. Here V drops 7 bases and J drops 2 bases, and the junction holds 6 bases not matched to any gene.

Using the deep immunoSEQ assay, multiplex PCR amplified TCR CDR3 regions from genomic DNA. Extracted genomic DNA from each cell subset was spread evenly across all wells of several immunoSEQ 96-well plates, with each plate serving as a replicate. For sorted subsets, approximately 190 ng genomic DNA, equal to about 30,000 T cell genomes, was loaded into each replicate PCR. The purified libraries were quantified using a Qubit 3.0 fluorometer, sized with a Bioanalyzer 2100, and then quantified again using the KAPA Library Quantification kit. Every immunoSEQ 96-well plate was sequenced on a dedicated single-read 150-cycle Illumina NextSeq 550 flow cell. Under the source paper's analysis protocol: Because only junctional sequences without quality scores were contained in the immunoSEQ output, filtering matching that applied to full-length reads could not be performed. Sequences were annotated with PyIR, a Python wrapper for IgBLAST v1.9, and V/J genes and CDR3 were assigned using IMGT germline references. Reads were filtered out if the reads had weak V/J assignments (E-value above 1e-6), no CDR3, stop codons, out-of-frame junctions, or ambiguous translated residues. A V3J clonotype was defined by an identical inferred V gene, J gene, and CDR3 amino acid sequence. Percentage overlap between repertoires was computed as shared unique clonotypes divided by the size of the smaller repertoire. Repertoire richness was assessed with RTK rarefaction, the Chao1 estimator, and Recon v2.1 estimates of unobserved clonotypes. Generation probabilities for all TCRbeta clonotypes obtained by the gDNA method from a handful of donors were computed using OLGA. TCRdb holds this immuneACCESS table with in-frame rearrangements only. Some clones are missing; in checked studies, unresolved V genes explain under half, and the rest has no known cause. That table gives V, J and clone size, and the DNA gave D and trimming. For this sample there are 2 million or so clones; around 95% appear just once. The ten largest make up under 0.15% of the sample.

The V and J segments used are TRBV10-2 and TRBJ2-3; 10 bases in the middle match TRBD1. Source material: naive CD4+ T cells sorted from blood. The sample's cell subset or site label, decoded: CD45RA+ positively selected. This TCR came from a man aged 18-30 years in good health. The DNA sequence is TGCGCCAGCACCCCGGGACAGGGGATCACAGATACGCAGTATTTT. Translated, this is CASTPGQGITDTQYF.